These 25 T cell receptor beta chains share one sample of origin, sequenced in a study of blood T cell repertoires in COVID-19. The repertoire was sequenced with immunoSEQ multiplex PCR; TCRdb's copy has only in-frame clones and lacks some. The table shows 120,000 or so clones, with around nine tenths occurring only once. Sequencing was done on a sample of peripheral blood. The receptors were sampled from a woman aged 80 or over with acute or convalescent COVID-19.

The chain combines TRBV4-2 with TRBJ1-5; no clear D. Trimming removed 3 bases at V and 4 bases at J, with 7 bases between. CDR3 length: 13 residues. Germline CDR1 reads LGHNA; CDR2 reads YNFKEQ. In DNA form, the CDR3 reads TGTGCCAGCAGCCAGGAGAGGAATCAGCCCCAGCATTTT. It translates to CASSQERNQPQHF.

The V gene is TRBV7-3, the J gene TRBJ2-2; D ambiguous. The CDR3 has 16 residues. The germline V gene has CDR1 SGHTA and CDR2 FQGTGA. V lost 4 bases, J lost 0 bases, and 12 bases lay in between. CDR3 coding DNA: TGTGCCAGCAGCTCGTCGAGGAGACCGAACACCGGGGAGCTGTTTTTT. Protein: CASSSSRRPNTGELFF. The whole variable domain, filled in from reference TRBV7-3 and TRBJ2-2, reads GAGVSQTPSNKVTEKGKYVELRCDPISGHTALYWYRQSLGQGPEFLIYFQGTGAADDSGLPNDRFFAVRPEGSVSTLKIQRTERGDSAVYLCASSSSRRPNTGELFFGEGSRLTVL.

This sequence joins TRBV5-1 and TRBJ1-4, with 8 bases that match TRBD1. The CDR3 is 14 residues long. V was pared by 4 bases and J by 8 bases, with 7 bases of the junction left unmatched. Germline V gives CDR1 SGHRS, CDR2 YFSETQ. In nucleotides, the CDR3 is TGCGCCAGCAGCGGAGGACAGGGTGGAGAAAAACTGTTTTTT. It encodes CASSGGQGGEKLFF.

The chain employs TRBV18 and TRBJ1-2; D might be TRBD1 (6 bases). Between the trimmed V and J ends, which lost 2 bases and 5 bases, there was a span of 9 bases. This CDR3 contains 13 residues. CDR1 is KGHSH and CDR2 is LQKENI in the germline V gene. The chain's CDR3 is CASSPTGLYGYTF. The CDR3 coding sequence is TGTGCCAGCTCACCAACAGGGCTGTATGGCTACACCTTC.

This clone was recorded a few times. V is TRBV3-1 (or the pseudogene TRBV3-2) and J is TRBJ1-3; D possibly corresponds to TRBD1 (6 bases). The CDR3 totals 13 residues. Trimming took 6 bases from V and 4 from J, leaving 10 bases between them. From germline, CDR1 is LGHDT and CDR2 YNNKEL (reference sequence). CDR3 DNA sequence: TGTGCCAGCAGTACGACAGGAGGAAACACCATATATTTT. Amino acid sequence: CASSTTGGNTIYF.

The genes are TRBV5-1 and TRBJ2-1; possibly TRBD2 for D (5 bases). The CDR3 runs 14 residues. Trimming removed 7 bases from V and 4 bases from J, with 15 bases in between. The germline V gene encodes CDR1 SGHRS and CDR2 YFSETQ. The CDR3 nucleotides read TGCGCCAGCCGACGGGTCGGGGAATACAATGAGCAGTTCTTC. It codes for CASRRVGEYNEQFF.

The chain links TRBV15 to TRBJ2-5; no clear D. Germline lookup yields CDR1 LNHNV and CDR2 YYDKDF (reference sequence). V was trimmed by 0 bases and J by 4 bases, leaving 9 bases between them. The CDR3 totals 14 residues. CDR3 DNA: TGTGCCACCAGCAGAGAAGGAAGAGGAGAGACCCAGTACTTC. It encodes CATSREGRGETQYF.

This chain joins TRBV2 and TRBJ1-2; D possibly corresponds to TRBD1 (6 bases). Germline assignment: CDR1 SNHLY and CDR2 FYNNEI. This CDR3 is 15 amino acids long. Trimming took off 4 bases at V and 1 base at J, with 13 bases between the two ends. CDR3 sequence (DNA): TGTGCCAGCAGTGTATCGGACAGCATTAACTATGGCTACACCTTC. Its protein product is CASSVSDSINYGYTF.

This chain connects TRBV2 to TRBJ2-5; the D gene is possibly TRBD1 (5 bases). V gave up 6 bases and J gave up 1 base, with 15 bases separating them. Germline V gives CDR1 SNHLY, CDR2 FYNNEI. CDR3 length: 15 amino acids. For the CDR3, the DNA is TGTGCCAGCAGAGCAGTAGGGGCTACCCAAGAGACCCAGTACTTC. Translation gives CASRAVGATQETQYF.

The J gene is TRBJ1-2, the V gene TRBV24-1, with 9 nucleotides matching TRBD1. The CDR3 spans 15 residues. V shed 5 bases, J shed 3 bases, and the junction held 6 bases outside the gene matches. Germline CDR1 is KGHDR and CDR2 is SFDVKD. CDR3 sequence (DNA): TGTGCCACCAGTGCCAAGGACAGGGGAGACTATGGCTACACCTTC. This sequence encodes CATSAKDRGDYGYTF.

This CDR3 reads CASGGGPPDTQYF. In DNA, the CDR3 is TGTGCCAGCGGAGGGGGCCCCCCAGATACGCAGTATTTT. This rearrangement joins TRBV6-5 to TRBJ2-3; possibly TRBD1 for D (7 bases). The CDR3 contains 13 residues. V dropped 8 bases and J dropped 4 bases, with 13 bases sitting between them. Germline V gene data show CDR1 as MNHEY and CDR2 as SVGAGI.

The gene calls are TRBV6-5 and TRBJ2-1, with TRBD2 identical over 10 bases. Unmatched junction bases numbered 7, after V lost 7 bases and J lost 4 bases. CDR1 and CDR2 (germline): MNHEY, SVGAGI. This CDR3 has 15 residues. CDR3 in amino acids: CASIPRTSGYNEQFF. DNA of the CDR3: TGTGCCAGCATCCCTAGGACTAGCGGATACAATGAGCAGTTCTTC.

This chain joins TRBV5-1 and TRBJ2-2, with a weak D call TRBD2 (6 bases). The CDR3 spans 15 residues. Germline CDR1 and CDR2: SGHRS and YFSETQ. V lost 0 bases, J lost 6 bases, and 12 bases lay in between. CDR3 region: CASSLAGSEAGELFF. The DNA for the CDR3 is TGCGCCAGCAGCTTGGCCGGGAGCGAAGCCGGGGAGCTGTTTTTT.

This chain connects TRBV5-1 to TRBJ1-1; 9 bases are shared with TRBD1. After removal of 2 bases from V and 5 bases from J, the junction contained 7 bases not matched to a gene. The CDR3 runs to 15 residues. Germline CDR1 reads SGHRS; CDR2 reads YFSETQ. This CDR3 is CASSFLQGAQTEAFF. Written as DNA, the CDR3 is TGCGCCAGCAGCTTTCTACAGGGGGCGCAGACTGAAGCTTTCTTT. Supplemented by reference TRBV5-1 and TRBJ1-1, the full variable domain reads KAGVTQTPRYLIKTRGQQVTLSCSPISGHRSVSWYQQTPGQGLQFLFEYFSETQRNKGNFPGRFSGRQFSNSRSEMNVSTLELGDSALYLCASSFLQGAQTEAFFGQGTRLTVV.

This chain joins TRBV24-1 and TRBJ2-1; 8 bases are a match to TRBD2. The trim removed 4 bases at V and 0 bases at J, leaving 1 base unmatched. This CDR3 is built from 15 residues. Germline loops: CDR1 KGHDR, CDR2 SFDVKD. In DNA, the CDR3 is TGTGCCACCAGTGACGGGACTAGCTCCTACAATGAGCAGTTCTTC. This gives the protein CATSDGTSSYNEQFF.

A few counts support this clone. The chain combines TRBV7-6 with TRBJ2-1, with a tentative D call TRBD2 (6 bases). The V gene's germline CDR1 is SGHVS and CDR2 FNYEAQ. V gave up 1 base and J gave up 8 bases, with 12 bases separating them. This CDR3 contains 14 residues. The CDR3 DNA is TGTGCCAGCAGCTTAGACACGGGGGAGCATGAGCAGTTCTTC. Translated: CASSLDTGEHEQFF.

The CDR3 here is CASSPSGTGSGNTIYF. The CDR3 region has the DNA TGTGCCAGCTCACCCTCCGGGACAGGATCTGGAAACACCATATATTTT. This chain links TRBV18 with TRBJ1-3; TRBD1 matches at 8 bases. Losses at the gene ends were 3 bases for V and 1 base for J; bases not matched to a gene: 5. Germline V lookup: CDR1 KGHSH, CDR2 LQKENI. The CDR3 sequence is 16 residues long.

The CDR3: CSAQGNQPQHF. CDR3 nucleotide sequence: TGCAGTGCTCAGGGGAATCAGCCCCAGCATTTT. The J gene is TRBJ1-5, the V gene TRBV20-1; perhaps TRBD1 as D (6 bases). CDR1 and CDR2 from the germline V gene are DFQATT and SNEGSKA (reference sequence). The CDR3 is made up of 11 amino acids. Trimming left V 5 bases short and J 4 bases short, with 6 bases between.

This sequence joins TRBV28 and TRBJ1-4; D is perhaps TRBD1 (6 bases). The CDR3 length is 15 residues. CDR1 MDHEN and CDR2 SYDVKM come from the germline V gene. V was clipped by 3 bases and J by 9 bases, with 17 bases between them. CDR3 in amino acids: CASSLGRGAEKKLFF. The CDR3 bases are TGTGCCAGCAGTTTGGGGAGGGGGGCGGAGAAAAAACTGTTTTTT.

V gene TRBV7-9 combines with J gene TRBJ2-3; D is unclear. This CDR3 has 14 residues. Trimming cost V 4 bases and J 9 bases, with 17 bases left between them. Germline values: CDR1 SEHNR, CDR2 FQNEAQ (reference sequence). The CDR3 DNA sequence: TGTGCCAGCAGCTCCGTGTCGCCGGGTGGGACGCAGTATTTT. Its protein product is CASSSVSPGGTQYF.

The chain has TRBV4-1 and TRBJ2-7; 7 bases match TRBD1. V shed 6 bases, J shed 4 bases, and the junction held 15 bases outside the gene matches. The CDR3 contains 16 residues. The germline CDR1 and CDR2 sequences are MGHRA and YSYEKL. Here the CDR3 reads CASRLRDRVPGYEQYF. As DNA, the CDR3 is TGCGCCAGCAGACTTCGTGACAGGGTCCCCGGGTACGAGCAGTACTTC.

The V gene is TRBV7-6, the J gene TRBJ1-4, with D maybe TRBD1 (5 bases). CDR1 is SGHVS and CDR2 is FNYEAQ in the germline V gene. This CDR3 contains 15 residues. Trimming removed 5 bases at V and 7 bases at J, with 17 bases between. The CDR3 loop is CASSQTAGRVEKLFF. CDR3 nucleotide sequence: TGTGCCAGCAGCCAAACCGCGGGGCGAGTTGAAAAACTGTTTTTT.

The chain joins TRBV5-4 to TRBJ1-6; 9 bases map to TRBD1. Germline trimming cut 4 bases from V and 5 bases from J; bases unmatched to any gene: 4. The CDR3 has 15 amino acids. Germline CDR1 is SGHNT and CDR2 is YYREEE (reference sequence). The CDR3 reads CASSPQGADNSPLHF. The CDR3 nucleotides are TGTGCCAGCAGCCCACAGGGGGCGGATAATTCACCCCTCCACTTT.

The V and J genes are TRBV6-5 and TRBJ1-2, with D possibly matching TRBD1 (5 bases). Deletions cut 0 bases from V and 2 bases from J, with 7 bases between. The CDR3 is 14 residues long. CDR1 is MNHEY and CDR2 is SVGAGI in the germline V gene. This chain's CDR3 is CASSYSRGNYGYTF. The CDR3 DNA reads TGTGCCAGCAGTTACTCGCGGGGCAACTATGGCTACACCTTC.

This chain connects TRBV4-3 to TRBJ1-2, with 8 bases identical to TRBD1. Germline V gene data show CDR1 as LGHNA and CDR2 as YSLEER. The CDR3 totals 17 residues. The V gene end was trimmed by 1 base and the J gene end by 5 bases; junction bases not matched to a gene: 12. In DNA form, the CDR3 reads TGCGCCAGCAGCCAAGGAGCGCAGGGGGCACGAGAATATGGCTACACCTTC. Translating it yields CASSQGAQGAREYGYTF.